The next 16 T cell receptor beta chains were all read from a single sample in a study of breast tumors, draining lymph nodes, adjacent tissues. The lymph nodes were axillary draining lymph nodes from breast cancer patients. TCRdb re-derived calls from the multiplex PCR reads in MiXCR, one entry per CDR3 protein. The table lists around 120,000 distinct CDR3 sequences, about 20% of them singletons. Sequenced: axillary lymph node tissue. The receptor source for this set is a female donor with breast cancer. Some clones in this sample may be carry-over from other donors' samples.

This clonotype came up many times. The rearrangement uses TRBV27 and TRBJ2-7, with D uncertain. The germline V and J ends were trimmed by 1 base and 3 bases, with 10 bases remaining between them. The CDR3 is 14 residues long. Germline V gene data show CDR1 as MNHEY and CDR2 as SMNVEV (reference sequence). The CDR3 region has the DNA TGTGCCAGCAGTTTATTCGATCGTGGCTACGAGCAGTACTTC. Translating it yields CASSLFDRGYEQYF.

The sample holds a few counts of this clonotype. It may be a read error: a sequence one base away is much more abundant. This chain connects TRBV6-1 to TRBJ2-7; 9 bases are shared with TRBD1. V was clipped by 7 bases and J by 2 bases; unmatched bases: 9. This CDR3 comprises 15 residues. Germline CDR1 reads MNHNS; CDR2 reads SASEGT. CDR3 sequence: CASTLDRGEAYEQYF. The CDR3, as DNA: TGTGCCAGCACTTTGGACAGGGGAGAGGCCTACGAGCAGTACTTC.

This clonotype showed up just a few times. J is TRBJ2-6 and V is TRBV19; no reliable D call. This CDR3 region has 14 residues. With 2 bases removed from V and 4 bases from J, the gap between germline ends came to 6 bases. Germline CDR1 reads LNHDA; CDR2 reads SQIVND (reference sequence). CDR3 nucleotide sequence: TGTGCCAGTAGTATATCCCCCGGGGCCAACGTCCTGACTTTC. Translated: CASSISPGANVLTF.

The chain has TRBV6-5 and TRBJ1-2; 9 bases match TRBD1. The CDR3 sequence is 14 residues long. Germline values: CDR1 MNHEY, CDR2 SVGAGI. Losses at the gene ends were 6 bases for V and 8 bases for J; bases not matched to a gene: 10. The CDR3 DNA is TGTGCCAGCAGCCCCGGGACAGGGCTCCCAGGCTACACCTTC. Amino acid sequence: CASSPGTGLPGYTF.

This clonotype came up many times. The chain couples TRBV5-1 to TRBJ2-1; 11 positions match TRBD2. V was pared by 6 bases and J by 15 bases, with 11 bases of the junction left unmatched. CDR3 length: 13 residues. CDR1 SGHRS and CDR2 YFSETQ come from the germline V gene. The CDR3 here is CASTLLAGDRPFF. CDR3 coding DNA: TGCGCCAGCACCTTACTAGCGGGGGACCGCCCGTTCTTC.

As regards this clonotype: Since a much larger clone is just one base distant, this may be a read error. V and J are TRBV9 and TRBJ2-3; TRBD1 matches 11 bases. CDR1 is SGDLS and CDR2 is YYNGEE in the germline V gene. CDR3 size: 15 residues. The CDR3 spells CTSRMGQGVEDTQYF. CDR3 in DNA: TGTACCAGCAGGATGGGACAGGGGGTGGAAGATACGCAGTATTTT.

Only one count was recorded for this clonotype. This chain joins TRBV7-2 and TRBJ2-1; 15 bases fit TRBD2. V trimming: 5 bases; J trimming: 9 bases; junction bases outside the gene matches: 8. CDR1 and CDR2 from the germline V gene are SGHTA and FQGNSA. The CDR3 is made up of 16 amino acids. The CDR3 DNA follows: TGTGCCAGCAGCAGGACTAGCGGGAGGGCCAGCGGTGAGCAGTTCTTC. Translated: CASSRTSGRASGEQFF. Drawing the rest from reference TRBV7-2 and TRBJ2-1, the complete variable domain is GAGVSQSPSNKVTEKGKDVELRCDPISGHTALYWYRQSLGQGLEFLIYFQGNSAPDKSGLPSDRFSAERTGGSVSTLTIQRTQQEDSAVYLCASSRTSGRASGEQFFGPGTRLTVL.

Only a few counts were recorded for this clonotype. This chain uses TRBV20-1 with TRBJ2-4, with no clear D. V was clipped by 7 bases and J by 2 bases, with 6 bases between them. The CDR3 has 11 residues. The germline V gene has CDR1 DFQATT and CDR2 SNEGSKA (reference sequence). CDR3 protein: CSVLSKNIQYF. For the CDR3, the DNA is TGCAGTGTGCTTTCCAAAAACATTCAGTACTTC.

The table lists this clonotype with many counts. V usage is TRBV7-6 and J usage is TRBJ2-1; TRBD1 matches 8 bases. J lost 6 bases, V lost 1 base, and 11 bases had no gene match. From germline, CDR1 is SGHVS and CDR2 FNYEAQ. This CDR3 region has 17 residues. The CDR3 nucleotides read TGTGCCAGCAGCTTAGTACCAGGACAGGGAAGGGTCAATGAGCAGTTCTTC. Translation: CASSLVPGQGRVNEQFF.

The table lists this clonotype with many counts. The rearrangement uses TRBV2 and TRBJ2-1, with D uncertain. Trimming removed 3 bases from V and 0 bases from J, with 6 bases in between. Germline CDR1 SNHLY, CDR2 FYNNEI. This CDR3 comprises 14 residues. The CDR3 spells CASSDASSYNEQFF. The CDR3 DNA reads TGTGCCAGCAGTGACGCTAGCTCCTACAATGAGCAGTTCTTC.

This clonotype was seen ten or more times. The chain recombines TRBV27 with TRBJ1-2; D possibly corresponds to TRBD1 (5 bases). This CDR3 is 14 amino acids long. Deletions cut 6 bases from V and 8 bases from J, with 19 bases between. The V gene's germline CDR1 is MNHEY and CDR2 SMNVEV (reference sequence). The CDR3 DNA reads as TGTGCCAGCAGCCGCAATATTCAGGGTTACGGCTACACCTTC. This gives the protein CASSRNIQGYGYTF.

The sample holds many counts of this clonotype. This chain uses TRBV6-5 with TRBJ2-7; 8 bases align to TRBD1. The CDR3 has 13 amino acids. CDR1 MNHEY and CDR2 SVGAGI come from the germline V gene. The V segment lost 7 bases and the J segment 3 bases; nucleotides outside the gene matches: 5. The CDR3 region is CASTTGQGYEQYF. In DNA form, the CDR3 reads TGTGCCAGCACCACAGGACAGGGCTACGAGCAGTACTTC.

At least ten counts were recorded for this clonotype. This chain joins TRBV20-1 and TRBJ2-3, with 10 bases lining up with TRBD1. The CDR3 length is 16 residues. V lost 1 base and J lost 5; bases outside the gene matches: 9. Germline V gene lookup returns CDR1 DFQATT and CDR2 SNEGSKA (reference sequence). The CDR3 nucleotides are TGCAGTGCTAGAGTATGGGGGACAGGGGTGAAAGATACGCAGTATTTT. This gives the protein CSARVWGTGVKDTQYF.

This clonotype appeared many times. This chain uses TRBV10-3 with TRBJ2-5, with D uncertain. The V gene's germline CDR1 is ENHRY and CDR2 SYGVKD. V shed 3 bases and J shed 4 bases, with 3 bases lying between them. The CDR3 consists of 11 residues. The CDR3 DNA reads as TGTGCCATCAGTGAAAGAGAGACCCAGTACTTC. This encodes CAISERETQYF.

This clonotype was seen many times. The genes are TRBV5-1 and TRBJ1-5; D unclear. The ends were cut back, 0 bases at V and 4 bases at J, with 11 bases in the middle. CDR1 is SGHRS, CDR2 YFSETQ, per germline. The CDR3 loop spans 15 amino acids. CDR3 in amino acids: CASSLVAGGNQPQHF. CDR3 in DNA: TGCGCCAGCAGCTTGGTGGCAGGAGGAAATCAGCCCCAGCATTTT. The full variable domain, completed using reference TRBV5-1 and TRBJ1-5, is KAGVTQTPRYLIKTRGQQVTLSCSPISGHRSVSWYQQTPGQGLQFLFEYFSETQRNKGNFPGRFSGRQFSNSRSEMNVSTLELGDSALYLCASSLVAGGNQPQHFGDGTRLSIL.

Details on this clonotype: A much more abundant neighbour one base away suggests this may be a read error. The J gene is TRBJ2-7, the V gene TRBV14; no clear D gene. This CDR3 comprises 13 residues. CDR1 is SGHDN, CDR2 FVKESK, per germline. CDR3 region: CASGQSQASPKYF. DNA of the CDR3: TGTGCCAGCGGCCAGTCCCAAGCGTCACCAAAGTACTTC.